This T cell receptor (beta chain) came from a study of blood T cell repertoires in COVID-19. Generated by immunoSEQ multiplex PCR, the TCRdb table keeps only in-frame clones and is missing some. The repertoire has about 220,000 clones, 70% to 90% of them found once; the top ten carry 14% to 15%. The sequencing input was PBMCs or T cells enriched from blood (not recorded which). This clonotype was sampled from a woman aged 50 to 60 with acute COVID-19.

Here the CDR3 reads CASTPGRGGFADTQYF. The CDR3 DNA sequence: TGTGCCAGCACCCCGGGTAGGGGAGGGTTTGCAGATACGCAGTATTTT. The J gene is TRBJ2-3, the V gene TRBV27; 7 bases agree with TRBD2. The V gene end was trimmed by 7 bases and the J gene end by 4 bases; junction bases not matched to a gene: 14. This CDR3 is 16 amino acids long. Germline V gene lookup returns CDR1 MNHEY and CDR2 SMNVEV (reference sequence).